This T cell receptor (beta chain) was obtained from a study of cytomegalovirus exposure and HLA in healthy donors. This table comes from immunoSEQ multiplex PCR, and its TCRdb copy is limited to in-frame clones, with some not included. The sample includes some 170,000 clones, roughly 90% seen only once; the top ten take around 2.3%. The CDR3 runs 16 residues. The ends were cut back, 0 bases at V and 2 bases at J, with 11 bases in the middle. Germline loops: CDR1 LGHNA, CDR2 YNFKEQ. The sequence came from a woman aged 18-29 years in good health and CMV-seronegative. The sequencing input was PBMCs. The chain joins TRBV4-2 to TRBJ2-1, with a possible D match to TRBD2 (5 bases). DNA for the CDR3: TGTGCCAGCAGCCAAGAAGGAGCGGATCCCTACAATGAGCAGTTCTTC. The encoded protein is CASSQEGADPYNEQFF.